Given below is one TCR beta chain in context. How the authors handled the data: Reference gene primer amplification gave estimated nucleated cell counts. The data were produced by immunoSEQ multiplex PCR, yet TCRdb's version contains in-frame clones alone and is incomplete. V and J calls and clone size are as listed in that table; D and trimming were resolved from the DNA. This sample has tens of thousands of clones, with about 85% found just once. The data belong to a study of blood T cell repertoires in COVID-19. As for the study in general: The United States, Italy and Spain supplied acute and convalescent COVID-19 samples. PBMCs, B-cell-depleted T cells, or T cells were the source of the cDNA or gDNA that made up the material.

Looked up from germline, CDR1 is GTSNPN and CDR2 is SVGIG (reference sequence). V trimming: 4 bases; J trimming: 6 bases; junction bases outside the gene matches: 6. CDR3 length: 14 amino acids. This TCR derives from a human donor in a cohort sampled during active COVID-19. The J gene is TRBJ2-3, the V gene TRBV30, with 11 nucleotides matching TRBD2. Sequencing was carried out using peripheral blood. This chain's CDR3 is CAWNLLAGGDTQYF. The CDR3 DNA reads as TGTGCCTGGAACTTATTAGCGGGAGGGGATACGCAGTATTTT.